A single sample is the source of the 2 T cell receptor beta chains below, sequenced in a study of blood T cell repertoires in COVID-19 (TCRdb year 2020). The protocol used for the library was the immunoSEQ multiplex PCR assay. TCRdb carries this immuneACCESS record with in-frame sequences only. Its versions omit some clonotypes, under half of them owing to an unresolved V gene in the studies checked, with the rest unexplained. The sample table records around 150,000 clones; 65% to 80% of these occur just once. Less than 9.5% of the sample goes to the ten largest clones. The sequenced sample was peripheral blood. These receptors originate from a man aged 60 to 69 with acute or convalescent COVID-19.

The sample holds a few counts of this clone. V and J are TRBV5-5 and TRBJ1-2; 9 bases map to TRBD1. This CDR3 comprises 16 residues. CDR1 is SGHKS, CDR2 YYEKEE, per germline (reference sequence). The V gene end was trimmed by 2 bases and the J gene end by 0 bases; junction bases not matched to a gene: 5. The CDR3 spells CASSLNTGGANYGYTF. CDR3 nucleotides: TGTGCCAGCAGCTTAAACACAGGGGGCGCTAACTATGGCTACACCTTC.

The rearrangement joins TRBV6-5 to TRBJ1-6; perhaps TRBD1 as D (5 bases). The CDR3 covers 14 residues. Trimming cost V 10 bases and J 10 bases, with 20 bases left between them. The germline V gene encodes CDR1 MNHEY and CDR2 SVGAGI. DNA for the CDR3: TGTGCCACCAAATTCCAGGGAGGGCGATCACCCCTCCACTTT. Protein product: CATKFQGGRSPLHF.